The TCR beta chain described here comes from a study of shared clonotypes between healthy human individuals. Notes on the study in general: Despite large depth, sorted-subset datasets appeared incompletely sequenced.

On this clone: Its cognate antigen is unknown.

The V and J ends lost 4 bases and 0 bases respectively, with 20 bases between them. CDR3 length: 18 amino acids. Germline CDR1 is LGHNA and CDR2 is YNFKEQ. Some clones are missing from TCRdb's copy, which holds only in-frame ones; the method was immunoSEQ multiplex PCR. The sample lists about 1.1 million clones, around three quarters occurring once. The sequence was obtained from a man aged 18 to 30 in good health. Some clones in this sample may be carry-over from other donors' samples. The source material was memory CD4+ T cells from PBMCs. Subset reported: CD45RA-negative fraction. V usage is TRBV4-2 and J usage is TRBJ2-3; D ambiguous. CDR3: CASSPKLAGDRSTDTQYF. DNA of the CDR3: TGTGCCAGCAGCCCCAAGCTGGCAGGCGACCGGAGCACAGATACGCAGTATTTT.